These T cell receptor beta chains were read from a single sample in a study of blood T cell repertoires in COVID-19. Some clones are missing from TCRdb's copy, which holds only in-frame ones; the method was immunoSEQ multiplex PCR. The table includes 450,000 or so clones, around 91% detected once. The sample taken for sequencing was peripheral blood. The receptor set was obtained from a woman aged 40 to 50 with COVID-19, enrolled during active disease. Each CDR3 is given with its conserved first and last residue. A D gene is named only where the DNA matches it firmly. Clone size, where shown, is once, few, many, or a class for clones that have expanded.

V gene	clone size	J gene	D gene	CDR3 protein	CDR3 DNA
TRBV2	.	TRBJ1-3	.	CASSELWKDTSGNTIYF	TGTGCCAGCAGTGAGCTTTGGAAGGACACATCTGGAAACACCATATATTTT
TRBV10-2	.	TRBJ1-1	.	CASSVRGFGTEAFF	TGCGCCAGCAGTGTAAGGGGGTTTGGCACTGAAGCTTTCTTT
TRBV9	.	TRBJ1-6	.	CASSVAPKDRNSPLHF	TGTGCCAGCAGCGTAGCCCCGAAGGACAGAAATTCACCCCTCCACTTT
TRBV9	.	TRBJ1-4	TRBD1	CASSHRDRGSNEKLFF	TGTGCCAGCAGCCACCGGGACAGGGGATCTAATGAAAAACTGTTTTTT
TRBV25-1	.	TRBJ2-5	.	CASSEGDSFSFQETQYF	TGTGCCAGCAGTGAAGGGGACTCATTTTCTTTTCAAGAGACCCAGTACTTC
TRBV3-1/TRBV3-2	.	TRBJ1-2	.	CASSQARGYGYTF	TGTGCCAGCAGCCAAGCACGAGGATATGGCTACACCTTC
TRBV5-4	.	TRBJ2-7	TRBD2	CASSLGASGAYEQYF	TGTGCCAGCAGCCTGGGGGCTAGCGGGGCGTACGAGCAGTACTTC
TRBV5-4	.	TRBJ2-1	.	CASSLDSSYNEQFF	TGTGCCAGCAGCTTGGATAGCTCCTACAATGAGCAGTTCTTC
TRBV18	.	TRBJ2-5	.	CASSPEETQYF	TGTGCCAGCTCACCCGAGGAGACCCAGTACTTC
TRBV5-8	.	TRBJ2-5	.	CASSLEWLVQETQYF	TGTGCCAGCAGCTTGGAATGGCTGGTCCAAGAGACCCAGTACTTC
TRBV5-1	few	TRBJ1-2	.	CASSLTDPLYGYTF	TGCGCCAGCAGCTTGACAGACCCGCTGTATGGCTACACCTTC
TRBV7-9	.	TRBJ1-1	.	CASSLVAAATEAFF	TGTGCCAGCAGCTTAGTGGCGGCGGCCACTGAAGCTTTCTTT
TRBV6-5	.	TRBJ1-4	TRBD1	CASSPGQGGKLFF	TGTGCCAGCAGCCCGGGACAGGGAGGAAAACTGTTTTTT
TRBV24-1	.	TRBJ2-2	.	CATSDPRTPQGSGELFF	TGTGCCACCAGTGATCCAAGGACTCCCCAAGGAAGCGGGGAGCTGTTTTTT
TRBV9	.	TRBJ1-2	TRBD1	CASSEPGQGNGYTF	TGTGCCAGCAGCGAACCGGGACAGGGGAATGGCTACACCTTC
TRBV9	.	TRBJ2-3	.	CASSVDKDTQYF	TGTGCCAGCAGCGTAGATAAAGATACGCAGTATTTT